Sequencing of this T cell receptor (beta chain) was carried out in a study of T-cell memory formation after mild COVID-19 (dated by TCRdb to 2020 to 2022). In terms of the full investigation: Most TCR sequence clusters were specific to one of the two donors. In a couple of donors, T-cell clones that expanded and contracted after mild COVID-19 were tracked by sequencing TCRalpha and TCRbeta repertoires over time. The cohort comprised two young, previously healthy adult volunteers, one female and one male. On the study overall, not on this receptor specifically: Whether the second-wave clones peaking on day 37 were SARS-CoV-2 specific was not confirmed. The detection of some responding clones in pre-infection memory suggests that pre-existing cross-reactive memory T cells joined the SARS-CoV-2 response. Contracting CD4+ clones appeared mostly in the CM and EM memory subsets, whereas CD8+ clones were enriched in EMRA. Only a couple of mild cases were covered by the study, and larger cohorts that include severe cases with pre-infection samples were considered necessary. From day 15 to 85, contracting clones showed balanced CD4/CD8 phenotypes, whereas a second wave of clones that expanded from day 15 to 37 leaned towards CD4+.

Ficoll-Paque density gradient centrifugation was used to isolate PBMCs. In regard to this clonotype: Its antigen is unknown. No per-base quality is available; no much larger clone lies one base away.

Inclusive of the bounding cysteine and phenylalanine, the CDR3 is 12 residues long. Only the CDR3 region is kept as DNA, spanning 36 bases read in frame from base 1. CDR1 and CDR2 are read off the germline V gene (reference sequence) as LNHNV and YYDKDF. The V end loses 0 bases and the J end loses 8 bases, and a stretch of 6 bases separates them. The instrument was an Illumina NovaSeq 6000. TCRalpha and TCRbeta cDNA libraries were built by 5'RACE with constant-segment primers, adding sample barcodes and unique molecular identifiers. RNA was extracted from every sample with Trizol reagent. Libraries were amplified in two PCR steps, with a second sample barcode and Illumina TruSeq adapters added in the second step. Sequencing of libraries was performed on an Illumina NovaSeq with 2 x 150 bp paired-end reads. On the authors' methods: Reads were demultiplexed and collapsed into UMI-guided consensus sequences with migec v1.2.7. Using mixcr v2.1.11, UMI consensuses were aligned to TRA and TRB V and J templates and then assembled into clonotypes. Expanded or contracted clonotypes were those called significant by both edgeR and NoisET, with noise models trained on biological replicates. edgeR calls used a false discovery rate-adjusted p below 0.01 and a log2 fold-change threshold of 1. As an exploratory analysis of dynamics, max-normalized trajectories of the 1000 most abundant clonotypes were examined by PCA with hierarchical clustering. The CD4 or CD8 phenotype of responding clones was assigned using the separately sequenced CD4+ and CD8+ repertoires. The raw public reads went through TCRdb reprocessing: fastp at Q25, MiXCR clone calling, in-frame beta chains kept. Rows are combined by CDR3 protein, so each entry shows the most common genes and DNA. These V and J calls rely on TCRdb rather than the paper's analysis. This sample holds approximately 450,000 distinct CDR3 sequences; 18% were observed only once. The ten largest account for roughly an eighth of the sample.

This clonotype was sampled from an adult woman who had mild COVID-19 (a few samples of this study predate the infection). The sample titles of this study are shuffled in the database, so cell type and time point are left out; the donor was told from shared clones. Sequencing input: PBMCs or a T cell subset sorted from them (not recorded which). The rearrangement combines TRBV15 with TRBJ2-3; a confident D gene designation cannot be given. The CDR3 region reads CATSREDVTQYF. The DNA sequence is given as TGTGCCACCAGCAGAGAAGACGTTACGCAGTATTTT.